This TCR beta chain was obtained from a study of blood T cell repertoires in COVID-19. In the original workflow: Using reference gene primer amplification, nucleated cell counts were estimated. The method was immunoSEQ multiplex PCR; TCRdb's version includes in-frame clones alone and lacks a portion of them. V, J and clone size reflect that table, while D and trimming were determined from the DNA. The repertoire consists of roughly 27,000 clones, with 70% to 90% occurring once and the leading ten covering 9.9%. The CDR3 spans 16 residues. Material for sequencing was peripheral blood. This TCR came from a human donor in a cohort sampled during active COVID-19. This chain links TRBV21-1 with TRBJ2-5; the table's D gene call, TRBD1, was not cross checked with the DNA. TRBV21-1 is a documented pseudogene. The CDR3, as DNA: TGTGCCAGCAGCAAATCCGGGACAGGGAAAGGAGAGACCCAGTACTTC. It yields the protein CASSKSGTGKGETQYF.